Listed below are T cell receptor beta chains from one sample, sequenced in a study of cytomegalovirus exposure and HLA in healthy donors. The data were produced by immunoSEQ multiplex PCR, yet TCRdb's version contains in-frame clones alone and is incomplete. This sample has some 170,000 clones, with 80% to 90% found just once. Sequences were obtained from PBMCs. The receptors originated from a woman aged 45-59 years in good health and CMV-seronegative. The CDR3 runs from the conserved cysteine through the conserved F or W. The D gene is left open where the match is weak. Clone size, where shown, is once, few, many, or a class for clones that have expanded.

v_call: TRBV25-1
j_call: TRBJ1-1
d_call: TRBD1
clone_size: NA
cdr3_nt: TGTGCCAGCAGTGGTTCCCTCCCAGGGGACAGCTTGAACACTGAAGCTTTCTTT
cdr3_aa: CASSGSLPGDSLNTEAFF

v_call: TRBV7-2
j_call: TRBJ2-1
d_call: TRBD2
clone_size: NA
cdr3_nt: TGTGCCAGCAGCTTAGCTAGCGGGGCCTACAATGAACAGTTCTTC
cdr3_aa: CASSLASGAYNEQFF

v_call: TRBV27
j_call: TRBJ2-3
d_call: TRBD1
clone_size: NA
cdr3_nt: TGTGCCAGCAGTGGGAGTACGGGACAGGGGGCTTATACGCAGTATTTT
cdr3_aa: CASSGSTGQGAYTQYF

v_call: TRBV2
j_call: TRBJ2-7
d_call: TRBD1
clone_size: NA
cdr3_nt: TGTGCCAGCAAGGGACAGGTATCAAGCGAGCAGTACTTC
cdr3_aa: CASKGQVSSEQYF

v_call: TRBV5-4
j_call: TRBJ2-2
d_call: TRBD2
clone_size: few
cdr3_nt: TGTGCCAGCAGCCCATGGACTAGCAGGAACACCGGGGAGCTGTTTTTT
cdr3_aa: CASSPWTSRNTGELFF

v_call: TRBV7-2
j_call: TRBJ1-3
d_call: NA
clone_size: NA
cdr3_nt: TGTGCCAGCAGCTTAGGAGGCGCTGGAAACACCATATATTTT
cdr3_aa: CASSLGGAGNTIYF

v_call: TRBV7-9
j_call: TRBJ2-2
d_call: TRBD1
clone_size: NA
cdr3_nt: TGTGCCAGCAGACCGGGACAGGGCGACACCGGGGAGCTGTTTTTT
cdr3_aa: CASRPGQGDTGELFF

v_call: TRBV2
j_call: TRBJ2-3
d_call: TRBD1
clone_size: once
cdr3_nt: TGTGCCAGCAGCACACAGGGGGCGTTGACGCAGTATTTT
cdr3_aa: CASSTQGALTQYF

v_call: TRBV2
j_call: TRBJ2-7
d_call: TRBD1
clone_size: NA
cdr3_nt: TGTGCCAGCAGCCGGGACAGGGGGCCGCTCTACGAGCAGTACTTC
cdr3_aa: CASSRDRGPLYEQYF

v_call: TRBV11-3
j_call: TRBJ2-3
d_call: TRBD2
clone_size: NA
cdr3_nt: TGTGCCAGCAGGGATAGCGGGACACCCTCAGATACGCAGTATTTT
cdr3_aa: CASRDSGTPSDTQYF

v_call: TRBV27
j_call: TRBJ2-7
d_call: TRBD2
clone_size: once
cdr3_nt: TGTGCCAGCAGTTTGACTAGCGGCGCGTACTACGAGCAGTACTTC
cdr3_aa: CASSLTSGAYYEQYF

v_call: TRBV28
j_call: TRBJ2-3
d_call: TRBD2
clone_size: NA
cdr3_nt: TGTGCCAGCAGTTTCCCCCCCCCACTACTAGCGGGTCCAGATACGCAGTATTTT
cdr3_aa: CASSFPPPLLAGPDTQYF

v_call: TRBV28
j_call: TRBJ1-6
d_call: NA
clone_size: NA
cdr3_nt: TGTGCCAGCAGTCCCCCGACCGACAGAAGAAATTCACCCCTCCACTTT
cdr3_aa: CASSPPTDRRNSPLHF

v_call: TRBV14
j_call: TRBJ1-1
d_call: TRBD1
clone_size: NA
cdr3_nt: TGTGCCAGCATGGAGACAGGGAGGACTGAAGCTTTCTTT
cdr3_aa: CASMETGRTEAFF

v_call: TRBV13
j_call: TRBJ2-1
d_call: TRBD2
clone_size: NA
cdr3_nt: TGTGCCAGCAGCTTACGGACTAGCGGGTTTAATGAGCAGTTCTTC
cdr3_aa: CASSLRTSGFNEQFF

v_call: TRBV5-6
j_call: TRBJ2-1
d_call: NA
clone_size: NA
cdr3_nt: TGTGCCAGCAGCCGCCTTAACTGGGGGGACTTTGAGCAGTTCTTC
cdr3_aa: CASSRLNWGDFEQFF

v_call: TRBV9
j_call: TRBJ2-1
d_call: TRBD2
clone_size: NA
cdr3_nt: TGTGCCAGCAGCGTAGAGGGGCGGGAGGGCTCCTACAATGAGCAGTTCTTC
cdr3_aa: CASSVEGREGSYNEQFF

v_call: TRBV2
j_call: TRBJ1-2
d_call: NA
clone_size: few
cdr3_nt: TGTGCCAGCAGTGCGAAAAAGGGACTTGGCTACACCTTC
cdr3_aa: CASSAKKGLGYTF

v_call: TRBV5-4
j_call: TRBJ2-1
d_call: TRBD2
clone_size: NA
cdr3_nt: TGTGCCAGCAGCCTGGGACTAGCGGGAGGGAACAATGAGCAGTTCTTC
cdr3_aa: CASSLGLAGGNNEQFF

v_call: TRBV6-5
j_call: TRBJ1-1
d_call: NA
clone_size: few
cdr3_nt: TGTGCCAGCAGTTATGCGCCGGGGATTGAAGCTTTCTTT
cdr3_aa: CASSYAPGIEAFF

v_call: TRBV4-1
j_call: TRBJ2-2
d_call: NA
clone_size: medium-sized
cdr3_nt: TGCGCCAGCAGCCCCCAAGGAGCTACCGGGGAGCTGTTTTTT
cdr3_aa: CASSPQGATGELFF

v_call: TRBV5-4
j_call: TRBJ2-5
d_call: TRBD2
clone_size: NA
cdr3_nt: TGTGCCAGCAGCTCCCAGCGGGAGAGCGAGACCCAGTACTTC
cdr3_aa: CASSSQRESETQYF